This is a list of T cell receptor beta chains from one sample in a study of cytomegalovirus exposure and HLA in healthy donors. Libraries were prepared by immunoSEQ multiplex PCR; TCRdb keeps only in-frame clonotypes and omits some of them. The data contain over 150,000 clones, around four fifths of them singletons. The sample was PBMCs. These receptors were obtained from a woman between 45 and 65 years old in good health and CMV-seropositive. The CDR3 runs from the conserved cysteine through the conserved F or W. A D gene is named only where the DNA matches it firmly. Clone sizes are given selectively: once, few, many, or a class where the clone is expanded.

v_gene,len,d_gene,abundance,j_gene,CDR3nt,CDR3aa
TRBV2,12,NA,NA,TRBJ2-5,TGTGCCAGCAGGAGACTGAAAGAGACCCAGTACTTC,CASRRLKETQYF
TRBV5-6,15,TRBD1,NA,TRBJ2-7,TGTGCCAGCAGTCCGGGAGGGACAGGGGCCTACGAGCAGTACTTC,CASSPGGTGAYEQYF
TRBV19,14,TRBD1,NA,TRBJ1-4,TGTGCCAGTAGTACGGGGACAGGGAGAGAAAAACTGTTTTTT,CASSTGTGREKLFF
TRBV18,19,NA,NA,TRBJ2-6,TGTGCCAGCTCCTCTCGGGGCCAGGGGATGGTCCCTGGGGCCAACGTCCTGACTTTC,CASSSRGQGMVPGANVLTF
TRBV27,14,NA,NA,TRBJ2-2,TGTGCCAGCAGTTTCCGCAGGAACACCGGGGAGCTGTTTTTT,CASSFRRNTGELFF
TRBV5-1,13,NA,NA,TRBJ2-7,TGCGCCAGCAGCTGGGGGGGCCACTACGAGCAGTACTTC,CASSWGGHYEQYF
TRBV4-1,20,TRBD2,NA,TRBJ2-2,TGCGCCAGCAGCCATCCTATCCTCGGACTAGCGGGGGGCGTCGCCGGGGAGCTGTTTTTT,CASSHPILGLAGGVAGELFF
TRBV15,15,NA,once,TRBJ1-5,TGTGCCACCAGCCTGCCAAACAGCCTGAATCAGCCCCAGCATTTT,CATSLPNSLNQPQHF
TRBV29-1,14,NA,NA,TRBJ2-5,TGCAGCGTTGAACGGATCGTAGACAGCGCGACCCAGTACTTC,CSVERIVDSATQYF
TRBV7-3,16,NA,NA,TRBJ2-2,TGTGCCAGCAGCTTACTGGGGACTTCGAACACCGGGGAGCTGTTTTTT,CASSLLGTSNTGELFF
TRBV28,16,TRBD2,few,TRBJ2-3,TGTGCCAGCAGTTCACCGGGGGGTGCCGACACAGATACGCAGTATTTT,CASSSPGGADTDTQYF
TRBV7-9,16,NA,NA,TRBJ2-3,TGTGCCAGCAGTTTCGGGCAGGAGGTTTTCACAGATACGCAGTATTTT,CASSFGQEVFTDTQYF
TRBV29-1,12,NA,NA,TRBJ1-2,TGCAGCGTTGAAATAGGGGGCTATGGCTACACCTTC,CSVEIGGYGYTF
TRBV6-1,15,NA,NA,TRBJ1-6,TGTGCCAGCAGAGGCAGGGAGGGGATTAATTCACCCCTCCACTTT,CASRGREGINSPLHF
TRBV28,15,NA,NA,TRBJ2-7,TGTGCCAGCAGGGGCCCTGCGCAAGGCGGGCGGGAGCAGTACTTC,CASRGPAQGGREQYF
TRBV2,13,NA,NA,TRBJ2-1,TGTGCCACTACCCGAAGCGGCTACAATGAGCAGTTCTTC,CATTRSGYNEQFF
TRBV13,14,TRBD1,NA,TRBJ2-4,TGTGCCAGCAGCAGGGGACAGGTCGCGAACATTCAGTACTTC,CASSRGQVANIQYF
TRBV6-6,14,NA,NA,TRBJ1-5,TGTGCCAGCAAACAAGAGGGTGAAGGTCAGCCCCAGCATTTT,CASKQEGEGQPQHF
TRBV5-1,14,TRBD1,NA,TRBJ2-7,TGCGCCAGCAGCCCGGGACAGGGCTCCCACGAGCAGTACTTC,CASSPGQGSHEQYF
TRBV28,15,TRBD2,once,TRBJ2-7,TGTGCCAGCAGTTCAGCGGGGGTTCTCTCCTACGAGCAGTACTTC,CASSSAGVLSYEQYF
TRBV6-1,14,NA,once,TRBJ1-1,TGTGCCGGAGACGGGGGACCGCAGAACACTGAAGCTTTCTTT,CAGDGGPQNTEAFF
TRBV11-2,16,TRBD1,NA,TRBJ1-6,TGTGCCAGCAGCTTATCCGGGGACAGTAGGTATTCACCCCTCCACTTT,CASSLSGDSRYSPLHF
TRBV5-6,14,NA,NA,TRBJ1-2,TGTGCCAGCAGCTTGACAGGGCAGAGGTATGGCTACACCTTC,CASSLTGQRYGYTF
TRBV25-1,14,TRBD1,NA,TRBJ1-2,TGTGCCAGCACCAGACAGGGGGGTAACTATGGCTACACCTTC,CASTRQGGNYGYTF
TRBV5-1,20,TRBD2,once,TRBJ2-2,TGCGCCAGCAGCTTAAAGACTAGCGGGGGGTTTAATGCGAACACCGGGGAGCTGTTTTTT,CASSLKTSGGFNANTGELFF
TRBV5-1,13,TRBD1,NA,TRBJ2-5,TGCGCCAGCAGCTTACAGGGGTCCAGGACCCAGTACTTC,CASSLQGSRTQYF
TRBV28,14,NA,NA,TRBJ1-2,TGTGCCAGCGCGTTAGGGCGGGGCAGTCAGGGCTACACCTTC,CASALGRGSQGYTF
TRBV18,17,TRBD1,NA,TRBJ1-1,TGTGCCAGCTCTACCAAGGGGACAGGGGTCTCGAACACTGAAGCTTTCTTT,CASSTKGTGVSNTEAFF
TRBV1,16,NA,once,TRBJ2-7,TGCACCAGCAGCCACGCTTACGTCGGGGGCTCCTACGAGCAGTACTTC,CTSSHAYVGGSYEQYF
TRBV5-4,15,TRBD1,few,TRBJ1-3,TGTGCCAGCAGCTTTGGACAGGGACTAGGAAACACCATATATTTT,CASSFGQGLGNTIYF
TRBV6-6,13,NA,NA,TRBJ1-2,TGTGCCAGCAGTTCCGAGGGAACCTATGGCTACACCTTC,CASSSEGTYGYTF
TRBV10-3,15,NA,NA,TRBJ2-7,TGTGCCATCAGTGAGTCCTGGGGCAACTCCTACGAGCAGTACTTC,CAISESWGNSYEQYF
TRBV25-1,13,NA,NA,TRBJ1-1,TGTGCCAGCAGCCTTGCAGGGAACACTGAAGCTTTCTTT,CASSLAGNTEAFF
TRBV6-5,15,NA,NA,TRBJ2-1,TGTGCCAGCAGTTACTCAGCAGGGTTCCACAATGAGCAGTTCTTC,CASSYSAGFHNEQFF
TRBV19,17,NA,NA,TRBJ2-1,TGTGCCAGTAGTATCGGGAGCGGAGGAGGCTCCTACAATGAGCAGTTCTTC,CASSIGSGGGSYNEQFF
TRBV7-9,16,TRBD1,once,TRBJ1-6,TGTGCCAGCAGCATCCGCCGGGACAGGGGGCTGTCACCCCTCCACTTT,CASSIRRDRGLSPLHF
TRBV9,15,TRBD2,few,TRBJ2-3,TGTGCCAGCAGCGTGGGAGGGGCCGGCACAGATACGCAGTATTTT,CASSVGGAGTDTQYF
TRBV28,20,TRBD1,once,TRBJ1-3,TGTGCCAGCAGTTTTGGAAGGAGGGGGCGGTCCTTGAGCTCTGGAAACACCATATATTTT,CASSFGRRGRSLSSGNTIYF
TRBV7-8,13,TRBD1,NA,TRBJ1-2,TGTGCCAGCAGCCCGACAGGGGGATTTGGCTACACCTTC,CASSPTGGFGYTF
TRBV5-1,15,TRBD2,NA,TRBJ2-7,TGCGCCAGCAGCCCCTGGGCGGGAGGCCCCTTGGAGCAGTACTTC,CASSPWAGGPLEQYF
TRBV7-9,14,NA,NA,TRBJ2-5,TGTGCCAGCAGCTTAGGGAGTGGCCAAGAGACCCAGTACTTC,CASSLGSGQETQYF
TRBV7-9,15,TRBD1,once,TRBJ2-3,TGTGCCAGCAGCCGACAGGGCCTTAGCACAGATACGCAGTATTTT,CASSRQGLSTDTQYF
TRBV27,14,TRBD1,NA,TRBJ1-1,TGTGCCAGCAACACGCCGGGACAGGGGACTGAAGCTTTCTTT,CASNTPGQGTEAFF
TRBV2,13,NA,few,TRBJ2-3,TGTGCCAGCAGCCTTGCCCCGGGGGATACGCAGTATTTT,CASSLAPGDTQYF
TRBV5-1,14,TRBD1,NA,TRBJ2-2,TGCGCCAGCAGCCGGGACAGACACACCGGGGAGCTGTTTTTT,CASSRDRHTGELFF
TRBV5-1,17,TRBD2,NA,TRBJ2-1,TGCGCCAGCAGCTTGGGACTAGCGGATGTCTCCTACAATGAGCAGTTCTTC,CASSLGLADVSYNEQFF
TRBV2,15,NA,NA,TRBJ1-4,TGTGCCAGCAGTGTGGCTCCCCCCGATAATGAAAAACTGTTTTTT,CASSVAPPDNEKLFF
TRBV19,15,TRBD2,NA,TRBJ2-7,TGTGCCAGTAGTATGAAGCGGGGGAGCTCCTACGAGCAGTACTTC,CASSMKRGSSYEQYF
TRBV29-1,12,NA,NA,TRBJ2-3,TGCAGCGTTCGACAGAATACAGATACGCAGTATTTT,CSVRQNTDTQYF
TRBV28,15,NA,once,TRBJ2-7,TGTGCCAGCAGTTTAAGGGGCAGGCTCTCCTACGAGCAGTACTTC,CASSLRGRLSYEQYF
TRBV7-9,13,TRBD1,NA,TRBJ1-5,TGTTCCAGCAGCCCACAGGGGGGTCAGCCCCAGCATTTT,CSSSPQGGQPQHF
TRBV19,14,NA,NA,TRBJ2-2,TGTGCCAGTACCGAAGGACTCTCGCCCGGGGAGCTGTTTTTT,CASTEGLSPGELFF
TRBV28,13,NA,few,TRBJ2-7,TGTGCCAGCAGTTTATACGTTGGCCACGAGCAGTACTTC,CASSLYVGHEQYF
TRBV5-4,14,TRBD1,NA,TRBJ2-7,TGTGCCAGCAGCCGGGACAGGGGGGCCTACGAGCAGTACTTC,CASSRDRGAYEQYF
TRBV5-1,16,TRBD1,NA,TRBJ1-2,TGCGCCAGCAGCTTGGCGCAGGGGGCTGGTAACTATGGCTACACCTTC,CASSLAQGAGNYGYTF